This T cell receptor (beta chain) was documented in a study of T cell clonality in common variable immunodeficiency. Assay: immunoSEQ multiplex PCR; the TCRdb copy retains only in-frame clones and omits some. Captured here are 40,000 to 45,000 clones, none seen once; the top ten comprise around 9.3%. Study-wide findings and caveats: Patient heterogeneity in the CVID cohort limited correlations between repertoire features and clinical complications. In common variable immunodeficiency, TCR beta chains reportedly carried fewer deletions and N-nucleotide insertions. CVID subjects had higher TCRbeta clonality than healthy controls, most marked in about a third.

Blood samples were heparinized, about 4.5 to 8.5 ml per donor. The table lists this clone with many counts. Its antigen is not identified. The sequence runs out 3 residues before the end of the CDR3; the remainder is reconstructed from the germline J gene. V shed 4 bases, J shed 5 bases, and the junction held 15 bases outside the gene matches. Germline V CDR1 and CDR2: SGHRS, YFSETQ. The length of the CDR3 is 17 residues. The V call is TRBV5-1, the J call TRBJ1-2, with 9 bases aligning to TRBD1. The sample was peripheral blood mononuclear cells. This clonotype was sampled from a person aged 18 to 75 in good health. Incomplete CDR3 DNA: TGCGCCAGCAGCCCGAGTCTACAGGACAGGGGTGGTTATGGC. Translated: CASSPSLQDRGGYG. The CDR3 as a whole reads CASSPSLQDRGGYGYTF.